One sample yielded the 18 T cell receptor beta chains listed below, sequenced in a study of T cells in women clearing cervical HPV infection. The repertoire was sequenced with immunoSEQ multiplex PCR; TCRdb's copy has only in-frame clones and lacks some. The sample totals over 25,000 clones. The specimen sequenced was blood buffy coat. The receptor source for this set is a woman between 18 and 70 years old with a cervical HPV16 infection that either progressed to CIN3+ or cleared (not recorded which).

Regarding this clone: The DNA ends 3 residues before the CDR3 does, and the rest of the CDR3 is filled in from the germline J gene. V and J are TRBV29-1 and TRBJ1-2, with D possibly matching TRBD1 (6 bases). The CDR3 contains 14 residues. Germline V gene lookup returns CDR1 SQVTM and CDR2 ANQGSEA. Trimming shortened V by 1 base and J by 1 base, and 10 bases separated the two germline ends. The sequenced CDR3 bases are TGCAGCGTTGAAGGGGAGGGGGTTAACTATGGC. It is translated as CSVEGEGVNYG. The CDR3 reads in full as CSVEGEGVNYGYTF. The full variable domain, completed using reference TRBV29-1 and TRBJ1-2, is SAVISQKPSRDICQRGTSLTIQCQVDSQVTMMFWYRQQPGQSLTLIATANQGSEATYESGFVIDKFPISRPNLTFSTLTVSNMSPEDSSIYLCSVEGEGVNYGYTFGSGTRLTVV.

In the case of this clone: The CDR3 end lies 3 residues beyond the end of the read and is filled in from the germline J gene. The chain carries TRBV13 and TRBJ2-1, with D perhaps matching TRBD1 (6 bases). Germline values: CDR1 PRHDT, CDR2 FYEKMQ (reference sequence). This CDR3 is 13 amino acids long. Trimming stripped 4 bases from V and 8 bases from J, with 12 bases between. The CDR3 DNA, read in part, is TGTGCCAGCAGCTCCCGGGACACCTATGAG. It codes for CASSSRDTYE. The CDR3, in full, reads CASSSRDTYEQFF.

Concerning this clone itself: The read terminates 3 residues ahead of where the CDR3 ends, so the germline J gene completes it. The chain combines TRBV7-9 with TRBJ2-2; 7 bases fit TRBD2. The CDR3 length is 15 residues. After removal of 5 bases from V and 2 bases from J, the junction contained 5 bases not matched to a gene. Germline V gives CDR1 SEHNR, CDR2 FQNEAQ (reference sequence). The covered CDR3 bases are TGTGCCAGCAGCCCCGCTAGCGGCAACACCGGGGAG. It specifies CASSPASGNTGE. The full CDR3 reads CASSPASGNTGELFF.

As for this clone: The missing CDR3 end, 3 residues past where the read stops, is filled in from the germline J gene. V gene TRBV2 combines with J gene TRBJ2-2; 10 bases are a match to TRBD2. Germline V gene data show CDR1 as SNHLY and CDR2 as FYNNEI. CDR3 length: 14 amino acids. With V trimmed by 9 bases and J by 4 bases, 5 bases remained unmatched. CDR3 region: CASLAGGGTGELFF. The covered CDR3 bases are TGTGCCAGTTTAGCGGGAGGCGGCACCGGGGAG.

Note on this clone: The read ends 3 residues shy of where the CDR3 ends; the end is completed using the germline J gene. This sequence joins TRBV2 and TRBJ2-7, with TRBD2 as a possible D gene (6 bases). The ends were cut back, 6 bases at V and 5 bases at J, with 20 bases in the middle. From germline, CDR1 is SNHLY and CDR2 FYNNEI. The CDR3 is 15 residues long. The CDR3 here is CASSGGLETFHEQYF. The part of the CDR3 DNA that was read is TGTGCCAGCAGCGGGGGACTCGAGACTTTTCACGAG.

Partial CDR3 DNA: TGCAGCGTCGCCTCACAGGGCCACTTTAATGAAAAG. Translation gives CSVASQGHFNEK. The entire CDR3 sequence reads CSVASQGHFNEKLFF. The rearrangement uses TRBV29-1 and TRBJ2-2; D may be TRBD1 (6 bases). Sequencing ends 3 residues short of the CDR3 end; the germline J gene provides the rest. Germline V gives CDR1 SQVTM, CDR2 ANQGSEA. The CDR3 length is 15 residues.

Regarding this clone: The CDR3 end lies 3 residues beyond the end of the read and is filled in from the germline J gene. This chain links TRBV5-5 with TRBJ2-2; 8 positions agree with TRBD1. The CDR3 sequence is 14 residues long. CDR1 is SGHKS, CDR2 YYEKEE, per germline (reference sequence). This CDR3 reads CASSMGQDHEKLFF. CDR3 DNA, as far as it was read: TGTGCCAGCAGCATGGGACAGGATCATGAAAAG.

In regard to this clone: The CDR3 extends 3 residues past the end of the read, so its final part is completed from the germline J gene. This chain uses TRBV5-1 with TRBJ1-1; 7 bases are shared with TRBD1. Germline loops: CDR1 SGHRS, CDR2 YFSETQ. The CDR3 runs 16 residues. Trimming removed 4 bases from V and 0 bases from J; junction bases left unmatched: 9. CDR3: CASSEPSTGVNTEAFF. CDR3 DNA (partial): TGCGCCAGCAGCGAACCCTCAACAGGGGTGAACACTGAA.

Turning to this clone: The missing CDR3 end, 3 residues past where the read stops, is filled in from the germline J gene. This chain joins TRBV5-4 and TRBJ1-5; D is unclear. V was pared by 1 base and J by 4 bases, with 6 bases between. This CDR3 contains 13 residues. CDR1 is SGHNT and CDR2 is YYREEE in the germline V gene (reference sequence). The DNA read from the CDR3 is TGTGCCAGCAGCTTGAGCGGGAATCAGCCC. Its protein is CASSLSGNQP. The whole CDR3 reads CASSLSGNQPQHF.

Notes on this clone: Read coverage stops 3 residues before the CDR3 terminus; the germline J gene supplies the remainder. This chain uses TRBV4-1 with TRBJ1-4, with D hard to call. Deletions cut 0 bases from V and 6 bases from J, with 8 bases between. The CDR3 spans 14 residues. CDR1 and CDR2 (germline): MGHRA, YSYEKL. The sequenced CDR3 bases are TGCGCCAGCAGCCAAGATCTGGCGGATGAAAAA. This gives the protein CASSQDLADEK. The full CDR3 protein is CASSQDLADEKLFF.

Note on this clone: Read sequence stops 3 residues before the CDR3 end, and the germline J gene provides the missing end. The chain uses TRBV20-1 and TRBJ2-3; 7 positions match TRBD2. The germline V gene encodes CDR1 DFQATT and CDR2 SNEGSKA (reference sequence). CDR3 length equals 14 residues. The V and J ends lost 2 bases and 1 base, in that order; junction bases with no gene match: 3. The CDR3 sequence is CSARPAGRTDTQYF. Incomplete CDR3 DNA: TGCAGTGCTAGACCAGCGGGGCGCACAGATACG.

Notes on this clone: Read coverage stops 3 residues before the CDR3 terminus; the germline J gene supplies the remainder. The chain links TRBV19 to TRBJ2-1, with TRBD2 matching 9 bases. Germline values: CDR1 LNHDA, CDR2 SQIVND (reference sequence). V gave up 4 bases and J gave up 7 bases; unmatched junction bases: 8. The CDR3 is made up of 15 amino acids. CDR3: CASSNRGGVGNEQFF. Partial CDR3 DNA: TGTGCCAGTAGTAACCGCGGGGGGGTAGGGAATGAG.

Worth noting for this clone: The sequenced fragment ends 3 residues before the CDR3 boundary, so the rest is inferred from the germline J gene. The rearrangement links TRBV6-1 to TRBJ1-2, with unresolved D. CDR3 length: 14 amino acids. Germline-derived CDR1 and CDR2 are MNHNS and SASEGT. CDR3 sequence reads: CASSEALRVGGYTF. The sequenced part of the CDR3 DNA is TGTGCCAGCAGTGAAGCTTTAAGGGTAGGAGGC.

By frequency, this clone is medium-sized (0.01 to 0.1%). The sequenced CDR3 bases are TGCAGTGCTAGAGATCTAGCGGGAGGAGATACG. Protein sequence: CSARDLAGGDT. The complete CDR3 protein is CSARDLAGGDTQYF. This chain links TRBV20-1 with TRBJ2-3; 11 bases map to TRBD2. The DNA ends 3 residues before the CDR3 does, and the rest of the CDR3 is filled in from the germline J gene. Per germline, CDR1 DFQATT and CDR2 SNEGSKA (reference sequence). This CDR3 is built from 14 residues. The V and J ends lost 0 bases and 5 bases, in that order; junction bases with no gene match: 1.

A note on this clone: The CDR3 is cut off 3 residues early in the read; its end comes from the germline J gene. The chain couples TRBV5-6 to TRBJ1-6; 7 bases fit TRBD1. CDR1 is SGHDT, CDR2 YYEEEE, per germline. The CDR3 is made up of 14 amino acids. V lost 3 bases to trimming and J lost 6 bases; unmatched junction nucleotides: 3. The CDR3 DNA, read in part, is TGTGCCAGCAGCTCCTGGGACAGTAATTCACCC. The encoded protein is CASSSWDSNSP. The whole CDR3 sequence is CASSSWDSNSPLHF.

Partial CDR3 DNA: TGCAGTGCTAGATCGGGACAGGGAGGAGCTAACTATGGC. Its protein product is CSARSGQGGANYG. From start to end, the CDR3 is CSARSGQGGANYGYTF. The V call is TRBV20-1, the J call TRBJ1-2; 9 positions match TRBD1. The read terminates 3 residues before the CDR3 end, so the remaining end is supplied by the germline J gene. V was clipped by 2 bases and J by 0 bases; unmatched bases: 7. This CDR3 is built from 16 residues. Germline V CDR1 and CDR2: DFQATT, SNEGSKA (reference sequence).

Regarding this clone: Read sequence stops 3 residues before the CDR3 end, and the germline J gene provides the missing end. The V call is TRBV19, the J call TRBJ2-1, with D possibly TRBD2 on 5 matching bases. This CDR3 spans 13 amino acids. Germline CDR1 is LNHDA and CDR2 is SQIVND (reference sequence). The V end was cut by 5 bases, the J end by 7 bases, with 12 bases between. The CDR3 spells CASSRGVGNEQFF. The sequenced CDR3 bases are TGTGCCAGTAGTCGGGGAGTTGGGAATGAG.

The CDR3 DNA, read in part, is TGTGCCAGCAGCTTAGATCCTTTCGGGTCACCC. As protein: CASSLDPFGSP. The full CDR3 protein reads CASSLDPFGSPLHF. The chain employs TRBV11-2 and TRBJ1-6; D gene unclear. The DNA ends 3 residues before the CDR3 does, and the rest of the CDR3 is filled in from the germline J gene. With 0 bases removed from V and 10 bases from J, the gap between germline ends came to 10 bases. This CDR3 is built from 14 residues. CDR1 and CDR2 from the germline V gene are SGHAT and FQNNGV.